This TCR beta chain is drawn from a study of cytomegalovirus exposure and HLA in healthy donors. Turning to the study itself: Ancestry clustering placed around 80% of roughly 410 genotyped donors in the Caucasian-associated cluster. Broader study findings: Association of under 20,000 TCR beta sequences with HLA alleles was found at 0.05 false discovery rate in a later analysis. 150 or so TCR beta chains were listed as cytomegalovirus-associated.

PCR primers comprised 60 Vbeta and 13 Jbeta primers. How the authors handled the data: Later, roughly 77 million unique TCR beta chains were counted in an analysis, and 8.5 million to 13 million of them were shared. Clones were read by immunoSEQ multiplex PCR, and TCRdb kept only the in-frame ones, dropping some. That table gives V, J and clone size, and the DNA gave D and trimming. The repertoire holds around 170,000 clones, with around 77% as singletons. The sample holds one count of this clone. As yet, its antigen is unknown. This CDR3 region has 15 residues. With V trimmed by 1 base and J by 1 base, 1 base remained unmatched. CDR1 is SGHAT and CDR2 is FQNNGV in the germline V gene.

Sequences were obtained from PBMCs. This clonotype was sampled from a man between 60 and 75 years old in good health and CMV-seronegative. The rearrangement links TRBV11-2 to TRBJ2-1, with TRBD2 identical over 7 bases. CDR3 loop: CASSLGEGSYNEQFF. The CDR3 coding sequence is TGTGCCAGCAGCTTAGGGGAGGGGTCCTACAATGAGCAGTTCTTC.